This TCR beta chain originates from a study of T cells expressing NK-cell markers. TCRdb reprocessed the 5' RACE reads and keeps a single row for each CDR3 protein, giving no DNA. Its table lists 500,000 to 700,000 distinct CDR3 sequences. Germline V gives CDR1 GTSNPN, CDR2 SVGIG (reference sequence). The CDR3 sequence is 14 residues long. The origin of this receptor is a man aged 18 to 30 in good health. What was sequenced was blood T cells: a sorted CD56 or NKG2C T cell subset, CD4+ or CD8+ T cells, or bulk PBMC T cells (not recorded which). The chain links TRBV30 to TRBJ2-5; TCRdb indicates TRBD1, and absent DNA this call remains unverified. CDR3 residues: CAWSVSWTGATQYF.